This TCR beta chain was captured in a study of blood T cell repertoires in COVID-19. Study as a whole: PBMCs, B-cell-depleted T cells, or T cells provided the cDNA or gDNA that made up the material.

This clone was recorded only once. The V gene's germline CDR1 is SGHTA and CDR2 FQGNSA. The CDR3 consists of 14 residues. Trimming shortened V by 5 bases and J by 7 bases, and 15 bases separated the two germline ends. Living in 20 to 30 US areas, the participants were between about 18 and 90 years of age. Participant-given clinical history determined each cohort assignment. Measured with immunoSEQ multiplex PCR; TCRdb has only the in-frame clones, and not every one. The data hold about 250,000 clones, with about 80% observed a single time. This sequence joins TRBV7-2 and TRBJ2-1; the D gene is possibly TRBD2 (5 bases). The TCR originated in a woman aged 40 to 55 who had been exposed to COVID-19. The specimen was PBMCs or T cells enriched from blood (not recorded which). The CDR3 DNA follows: TGTGCCAGCAGCGAGTTCGGGAAAGCTAATGAGCAGTTCTTC. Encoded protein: CASSEFGKANEQFF.